This TCR beta chain derives from a study of blood T cells in healthy people across ages. Overall study: In model experiments, template switching was able to capture about one barcoded beta molecule for every two T cells that were present.

A sample-barcoded 5' primer and a J-beta primer mix were used in a second PCR of about 7 to 12 cycles. TCRdb reanalysed the 5' RACE reads using MiXCR and keeps one entry per CDR3 protein. The sample contains about 1,500,000 distinct CDR3 sequences, 35% to 45% of which appear only once. In each sample, at least 7 million PBMCs were isolated. The CDR3 runs 17 residues. V dropped 0 bases and J dropped 0; count of bases not matched to a gene: 4. Germline V gene sequence: CDR1 SGHAT, CDR2 FQNNGV. General study results and limits: Changes seen in expanded clonotypes were possibly confounded by donor CMV status left unknown. Considered underestimates were the diversity estimates obtained from one million T cells.

Regarding this clonotype: What it binds is not known.

The chain carries TRBV11-2 and TRBJ2-1; TRBD2 aligns across 8 bases. The clonotype originates from a woman in her late teens or twenties in good health. The sample consisted of blood. The CDR3 loop is CASSLDQRGSSYNEQFF. CDR3 coding DNA: TGTGCCAGCAGCTTAGATCAGCGGGGGAGCTCCTACAATGAGCAGTTCTTC.